The 29 T cell receptor beta chains below were found in one sample sequenced in a study of cytomegalovirus exposure and HLA in healthy donors. In the PCR, 60 Vbeta and 13 Jbeta primers were used. Method: immunoSEQ multiplex PCR; TCRdb's copy keeps in-frame clones and lacks some. The sample records some 140,000 clones, approximately 80% being singletons. Sequenced: PBMCs. Receptor source: a female donor in good health and CMV-seropositive.

This clone appeared a few times. V gene TRBV5-1 combines with J gene TRBJ2-3; 11 bases fit TRBD2. V was clipped by 3 bases and J by 0 bases; unmatched bases: 0. Germline V gene sequence: CDR1 SGHRS, CDR2 YFSETQ. The CDR3 totals 15 residues. Written as DNA, the CDR3 is TGCGCCAGCAGCTCTAGCGGGAGGAGCACAGATACGCAGTATTTT. This gives the protein CASSSSGRSTDTQYF.

The chain joins TRBV28 to TRBJ2-3, with 7 nucleotides matching TRBD2. CDR1 is MDHEN, CDR2 SYDVKM, per germline. The V segment lost 5 bases and the J segment 6 bases; nucleotides outside the gene matches: 8. There are 14 residues in the CDR3. The CDR3 region is CASSTPGGVDTQYF. Here the CDR3 DNA reads TGTGCCAGCAGTACACCGGGGGGTGTGGATACGCAGTATTTT. Drawing the rest from reference TRBV28 and TRBJ2-3, the complete variable domain is DVKVTQSSRYLVKRTGEKVFLECVQDMDHENMFWYRQDPGLGLRLIYFSYDVKMKEKGDIPEGYSVSREKKERFSLILESASTNQTSMYLCASSTPGGVDTQYFGPGTRLTVL.

The chain recombines TRBV11-2 with TRBJ2-7; TRBD2 agrees at 9 bases. The CDR3 has 16 amino acids. Trimming cost V 0 bases and J 4 bases; bases outside gene matches: 7. Germline CDR1 reads SGHAT; CDR2 reads FQNNGV. The chain's CDR3 is CASSLDLRGGLYEQYF. CDR3 DNA sequence: TGTGCCAGCAGCTTAGATTTGCGGGGGGGCCTGTACGAGCAGTACTTC.

The chain combines TRBV7-3 with TRBJ1-6; the match to TRBD1 covers 7 bases. In germline, CDR1 is SGHTA, CDR2 FQGTGA. This CDR3 is built from 16 residues. Trimming at V came to 1 base and at J to 5 bases, leaving 5 bases not matched to a gene. CDR3 loop: CASSLKAGGNNSPLHF. CDR3 bases: TGTGCCAGCAGCTTAAAGGCAGGGGGAAATAATTCACCCCTCCACTTT.

The chain employs TRBV25-1 and TRBJ1-1; possible D gene TRBD1, 5 bases. V was pared by 6 bases and J by 6 bases, with 11 bases between. The germline V gene has CDR1 MGHDK and CDR2 SYGVNS. The CDR3 totals 12 residues. CDR3 DNA sequence: TGTGCCAGCAGGGGGGGAATAGCTGAAGCTTTCTTT. This translates into CASRGGIAEAFF.

V and J are TRBV5-4 and TRBJ2-5, with 8 nucleotides matching TRBD1. The V gene end was trimmed by 0 bases and the J gene end by 5 bases; junction bases not matched to a gene: 6. The CDR3 is 15 amino acids. Germline V gene sequence: CDR1 SGHNT, CDR2 YYREEE (reference sequence). The CDR3 sequence: CASSLGTGTGETQYF. The CDR3 bases are TGTGCCAGCAGCTTGGGGACAGGGACGGGCGAGACCCAGTACTTC.

This clone turned up a few times. The CDR3 is CASSLAFGGDTQYF. The CDR3, as DNA: TGTGCCAGCTCCCTAGCGTTCGGGGGAGATACGCAGTATTTT. The chain uses TRBV2 and TRBJ2-3; a weak D match, TRBD2 (6 bases). The V gene's germline CDR1 is SNHLY and CDR2 FYNNEI. V was pared by 8 bases and J by 5 bases, with 17 bases between. The length of the CDR3 is 14 residues.

The rearrangement links TRBV7-6 to TRBJ2-3, with TRBD1 as a possible D gene (5 bases). The V end was cut by 1 base, the J end by 9 bases, with 11 bases between. In germline, CDR1 is SGHVS, CDR2 FNYEAQ. The CDR3 is 13 amino acids. The CDR3 loop reads CASSLESGNTQYF. The DNA for the CDR3 is TGTGCCAGCAGCTTAGAGTCAGGGAACACGCAGTATTTT.

This clone has a handful of counts. This sequence joins TRBV25-1 and TRBJ2-1; D unclear. The CDR3 is 15 residues long. Germline lookup yields CDR1 MGHDK and CDR2 SYGVNS. Between the trimmed V and J ends, which lost 1 base and 6 bases, there was a span of 13 bases. The CDR3 protein is CASSESGFVTNEQFF. CDR3 in DNA: TGTGCCAGCAGTGAATCGGGTTTTGTTACCAATGAGCAGTTCTTC.

The chain carries TRBV7-9 and TRBJ2-7; tentatively, D is TRBD2 (6 bases). The CDR3 loop spans 13 amino acids. Deletions cut 2 bases from V and 3 bases from J, with 8 bases between. The germline V gene encodes CDR1 SEHNR and CDR2 FQNEAQ (reference sequence). DNA of the CDR3: TGTGCCAGCAGCTTACGGGGGAGCTACGAGCAGTACTTC. Residues: CASSLRGSYEQYF.

This clone was counted only a few times. The V gene is TRBV11-2, the J gene TRBJ2-1; TRBD2 matches 8 bases. Germline-derived CDR1 and CDR2 are SGHAT and FQNNGV. The trim removed 0 bases at V and 5 bases at J, leaving 6 bases unmatched. The CDR3 extends over 16 amino acids. CDR3 bases: TGTGCCAGCAGCTTAGAAGTCGGGAGGGCCCACAATGAGCAGTTCTTC. It is translated as CASSLEVGRAHNEQFF. Combining the CDR3 with reference TRBV11-2 and TRBJ2-1 gives the whole variable domain EAGVAQSPRYKIIEKRQSVAFWCNPISGHATLYWYQQILGQGPKLLIQFQNNGVVDDSQLPKDRFSAERLKGVDSTLKIQPAKLEDSAVYLCASSLEVGRAHNEQFFGPGTRLTVL.

In its sample, this clone was seen once. V usage is TRBV5-1 and J usage is TRBJ1-2, with 8 bases matching TRBD1. The V gene's germline CDR1 is SGHRS and CDR2 YFSETQ. The CDR3 length is 15 residues. J was trimmed by 6 bases and V by 4 bases; bases with no gene match: 11. CDR3 protein: CASSRNGGQGDGYTF. For the CDR3, the DNA is TGCGCCAGCAGCCGAAACGGCGGACAGGGTGATGGCTACACCTTC.

The chain is built from TRBV28 and TRBJ2-7, with TRBD2 identical over 9 bases. Per germline, CDR1 MDHEN and CDR2 SYDVKM. The J segment lost 6 bases and the V segment lost 7 bases, leaving 16 bases of the junction unmatched. CDR3 size: 16 residues. CDR3 nucleotides: TGTGCCAGCACCTTGGGGGGGCTAGCGGGATCTCGCGAGCAGTACTTC. Translated: CASTLGGLAGSREQYF.

The chain has TRBV9 and TRBJ2-3; maybe TRBD2 (5 bases). This CDR3 has 15 amino acids. CDR1 and CDR2 (germline): SGDLS, YYNGEE. The V gene lost 2 bases and the J gene lost 4 bases, with 14 bases spanning the gap. The CDR3 region is CASSVAPNSADTQYF. In DNA, the CDR3 is TGTGCCAGCAGCGTCGCCCCGAATAGCGCAGATACGCAGTATTTT. Based on the CDR3 plus reference TRBV9 and TRBJ2-3, the full variable domain is DSGVTQTPKHLITATGQRVTLRCSPRSGDLSVYWYQQSLDQGLQFLIQYYNGEERAKGNILERFSAQQFPDLHSELNLSSLELGDSALYFCASSVAPNSADTQYFGPGTRLTVL.

This chain uses TRBV29-1 with TRBJ1-6; unclear D gene. CDR3 size: 15 residues. Between the trimmed V and J ends, which lost 0 bases and 1 base, there was a span of 7 bases. CDR1 is SQVTM and CDR2 is ANQGSEA in the germline V gene. The CDR3 here is CSVEEVGSYNSPLHF. CDR3 DNA sequence: TGCAGCGTTGAAGAGGTCGGGTCCTATAATTCACCCCTCCACTTT.

This chain joins TRBV6-5 and TRBJ1-5; D call uncertain. Trimming took 2 bases from V and 7 from J, leaving 12 bases between them. CDR3 size: 14 residues. Germline V gives CDR1 MNHEY, CDR2 SVGAGI. The CDR3 coding sequence is TGTGCCAGCAGTTACCGGGGAGGAGGCCAGCCCCAGCATTTT. Amino acid sequence: CASSYRGGGQPQHF.

Note on this clone: One end of the junction fails to match germline, which may point to a read error. The V gene is TRBV15, the J gene TRBJ1-1; D may be TRBD1 (5 bases). The CDR3 runs to 13 residues. Germline-derived CDR1 and CDR2 are LNHNV and YYDKDF (reference sequence). CDR3 in amino acids: CAASRDQGSEAFF. CDR3 bases: TGTGCCGCCAGCAGAGATCAGGGCAGTGAAGCTTTCTTT.

The chain combines TRBV6-1 with TRBJ2-7, with D tentatively TRBD2 (6 bases). The CDR3 sequence is 15 residues long. V lost 2 bases, J lost 3 bases, and 14 bases lay in between. Looked up from germline, CDR1 is MNHNS and CDR2 is SASEGT. The CDR3 sequence: CASSEFGGGGYEQYF. For the CDR3, the DNA is TGTGCCAGCAGTGAATTTGGGGGAGGCGGCTACGAGCAGTACTTC.

The V and J genes are TRBV7-9 and TRBJ1-2; D remains ambiguous. The CDR3 is 15 residues long. Germline values: CDR1 SEHNR, CDR2 FQNEAQ (reference sequence). Trimming took 1 base from V and 1 from J, leaving 10 bases between them. For the CDR3, the DNA is TGTGCCAGCAGCTTAGGACATACAATTAACTATGGCTACACCTTC. This encodes CASSLGHTINYGYTF. Full variable domain (missing parts from reference TRBV7-9 and TRBJ1-2): DTGVSQNPRHKITKRGQNVTFRCDPISEHNRLYWYRQTLGQGPEFLTYFQNEAQLEKSRLLSDRFSAERPKGSFSTLEIQRTEQGDSAMYLCASSLGHTINYGYTFGSGTRLTVV.

This chain uses TRBV19 with TRBJ2-3; TRBD2 agrees at 8 bases. With 7 bases clipped from V and 3 bases from J, the junction kept 3 bases outside the gene matches. There are 13 residues in the CDR3. In germline, CDR1 is LNHDA, CDR2 SQIVND (reference sequence). Written as DNA, the CDR3 is TGTGCCAGTACAGCGGGGGCAACAGATACGCAGTATTTT. It codes for CASTAGATDTQYF.

V gene TRBV9 combines with J gene TRBJ2-3, with 11 bases fitting TRBD1. The CDR3 has 17 amino acids. V dropped 2 bases and J dropped 6; count of bases not matched to a gene: 11. The germline V gene encodes CDR1 SGDLS and CDR2 YYNGEE. CDR3 in DNA: TGTGCCAGCAGCGTCAGGGGGACAGGGGGTTCTTCTGATACGCAGTATTTT. It translates to CASSVRGTGGSSDTQYF.

The chain recombines TRBV5-1 with TRBJ2-1; 12 nucleotides match TRBD2. J lost 5 bases, V lost 4 bases, and 7 bases had no gene match. The germline V gene encodes CDR1 SGHRS and CDR2 YFSETQ. This CDR3 region has 16 residues. The CDR3 loop reads CASSPPLAGGDNEQFF. Written as DNA, the CDR3 is TGCGCCAGCAGCCCCCCACTAGCGGGGGGCGACAATGAGCAGTTCTTC.

The chain carries TRBV27 and TRBJ2-7, with 7 bases identical to TRBD2. Germline V gene sequence: CDR1 MNHEY, CDR2 SMNVEV (reference sequence). This CDR3 is built from 13 residues. V gave up 6 bases and J gave up 7 bases; unmatched junction bases: 9. CDR3 DNA: TGTGCCAGCAGCCGGACTAGTTGGTATGAGCAGTACTTC. It codes for CASSRTSWYEQYF.

The rearrangement uses TRBV9 and TRBJ2-3; perhaps TRBD1 as D (6 bases). CDR1 is SGDLS and CDR2 is YYNGEE in the germline V gene. There are 14 residues in the CDR3. The V end was cut by 3 bases, the J end by 4 bases, with 12 bases between. The CDR3 loop is CASSGGQLADTQYF. The DNA for the CDR3 is TGTGCCAGCAGCGGAGGACAGCTAGCAGATACGCAGTATTTT.

This rearrangement joins TRBV19 to TRBJ1-1; D might be TRBD1 (5 bases). The CDR3 is made up of 16 amino acids. Trimming took 5 bases from V and 4 from J, leaving 20 bases between them. Germline values: CDR1 LNHDA, CDR2 SQIVND (reference sequence). DNA of the CDR3: TGTGCCAGTAGTGCCCCGACAGAGATCCTGCGCACTGAAGCTTTCTTT. This sequence encodes CASSAPTEILRTEAFF.

This chain connects TRBV2 to TRBJ2-5; D is uncertain. Trimming took 0 bases from V and 4 from J, leaving 12 bases between them. The CDR3 extends over 15 amino acids. Per germline, CDR1 SNHLY and CDR2 FYNNEI. CDR3 DNA: TGTGCCAGCAGTGAAGCGCTTAACAGACGAGAGACCCAGTACTTC. Its translation: CASSEALNRRETQYF. Looking up the rest from reference TRBV2 and TRBJ2-5 gives the full variable domain: EPEVTQTPSHQVTQMGQEVILRCVPISNHLYFYWYRQILGQKVEFLVSFYNNEISEKSEIFDDQFSVERPDGSNFTLKIRSTKLEDSAMYFCASSEALNRRETQYFGPGTRLLVL.

The genes are TRBV6-6 and TRBJ1-1; D possibly corresponds to TRBD1 (5 bases). V was clipped by 4 bases and J by 2 bases, with 11 bases between them. The CDR3 has 14 amino acids. The germline V gene has CDR1 MNHNY and CDR2 SVGAGI (reference sequence). CDR3 in amino acids: CASSLGQGNTEAFF. The CDR3 DNA reads as TGTGCCAGCAGTTTGGGCCAGGGTAACACTGAAGCTTTCTTT.

This sequence joins TRBV18 and TRBJ2-3, with a tentative D call TRBD2 (6 bases). This CDR3 spans 15 amino acids. Germline V gene lookup returns CDR1 KGHSH and CDR2 LQKENI. Trimming cost V 3 bases and J 6 bases, with 16 bases left between them. CDR3 sequence reads: CASSPYLGGSDTQYF. For the CDR3, the DNA is TGTGCCAGCTCACCTTACCTTGGAGGGTCTGATACGCAGTATTTT.

The rearrangement joins TRBV2 to TRBJ1-5, with 10 bases matching TRBD1. The CDR3 runs 15 residues. The germline CDR1 and CDR2 sequences are SNHLY and FYNNEI. With 7 bases clipped from V and 3 bases from J, the junction kept 6 bases outside the gene matches. CDR3 nucleotides: TGTGCCAGCAACCGGGACAGGGGAGACAATCAGCCCCAGCATTTT. Its protein is CASNRDRGDNQPQHF.